This entry describes one TCR beta chain. The antigen remains unidentified. CDR3 length: 13 amino acids. The germline V gene has CDR1 MNHEY and CDR2 SVGAGI. Primers: 60 Vbeta forward and 13 Jbeta reverse. Repertoires were generated with immunoSEQ multiplex PCR, while TCRdb's copy carries only in-frame clones and drops some. The data show 95,000 to 150,000 clones, roughly 70% seen once. The entry originates in a study of cytomegalovirus exposure and HLA in healthy donors. Whole-study findings and limits: Cytomegalovirus-associated TCR beta chains were listed, numbering some 170. Donors were assumed by presence/absence analyses to have roughly uniform sequencing depth.

This sequence joins TRBV6-5 and TRBJ1-5, with D perhaps matching TRBD1 (5 bases). The receptor was derived from a woman in her thirties or forties in good health and CMV-seronegative. Input material: PBMCs. CDR3 sequence: CGGSGPSNQPQHF. DNA for the CDR3: TGTGGGGGATCAGGGCCCTCCAATCAGCCCCAGCATTTT.